Shown below are 30 T cell receptor beta chains from a single sample sequenced in a study of shared clonotypes between healthy human individuals. Assay: immunoSEQ multiplex PCR; the TCRdb copy retains only in-frame clones and omits some. The sample holds hundreds of thousands of clones, approximately 95% seen once. CD45RO-negative CD8 cells positively selected for CCR7 made up the naive population, which excluded terminally differentiated effector memory CD45RA+ cells. Sequenced input: naive CD8+ T cells sorted from blood. The receptors originated from a young woman in good health.

J is TRBJ1-3 and V is TRBV5-1; D is unclear. This CDR3 is built from 17 residues. Between the trimmed V and J ends, which lost 0 bases and 0 bases, there was a span of 13 bases. Germline V gene sequence: CDR1 SGHRS, CDR2 YFSETQ. The CDR3 DNA sequence: TGCGCCAGCAGCTTGGCCGTATTGGAGCACTCTGGAAACACCATATATTTT. Protein product: CASSLAVLEHSGNTIYF. Using reference TRBV5-1 and TRBJ1-3 for the parts outside the CDR3, the full variable domain is KAGVTQTPRYLIKTRGQQVTLSCSPISGHRSVSWYQQTPGQGLQFLFEYFSETQRNKGNFPGRFSGRQFSNSRSEMNVSTLELGDSALYLCASSLAVLEHSGNTIYFGEGSWLTVV.

This chain joins TRBV2 and TRBJ1-5; perhaps TRBD1 as D (5 bases). V was cut by 11 bases and J by 1 base, with 18 bases left in between. This CDR3 has 15 residues. The germline V gene has CDR1 SNHLY and CDR2 FYNNEI. For the CDR3, the DNA is TGTGCCGGTAACAACGGGGGATGGAGCAATCAGCCCCAGCATTTT. Its protein product is CAGNNGGWSNQPQHF. Combining the CDR3 with reference TRBV2 and TRBJ1-5 gives the whole variable domain EPEVTQTPSHQVTQMGQEVILRCVPISNHLYFYWYRQILGQKVEFLVSFYNNEISEKSEIFDDQFSVERPDGSNFTLKIRSTKLEDSAMYFCAGNNGGWSNQPQHFGDGTRLSIL.

The DNA for the CDR3 is TGTGCCAGCAGAAACAGGGCCTACGAGCAGTACTTC. This encodes CASRNRAYEQYF. The genes are TRBV28 and TRBJ2-7, with D possibly matching TRBD1 (6 bases). Trimming took off 6 bases at V and 2 bases at J, with 8 bases between the two ends. From germline, CDR1 is MDHEN and CDR2 SYDVKM. The CDR3 contains 12 residues.

J is TRBJ2-7 and V is TRBV28; unclear D gene. Trimming removed 2 bases at V and 2 bases at J, with 13 bases between. CDR3 length: 15 residues. Looked up from germline, CDR1 is MDHEN and CDR2 is SYDVKM. CDR3 in DNA: TGTGCCAGCAGTTTAGGCAGATCCATAACCTACGAGCAGTACTTC. The encoded protein is CASSLGRSITYEQYF. Complete variable domain (other parts from reference TRBV28 and TRBJ2-7): DVKVTQSSRYLVKRTGEKVFLECVQDMDHENMFWYRQDPGLGLRLIYFSYDVKMKEKGDIPEGYSVSREKKERFSLILESASTNQTSMYLCASSLGRSITYEQYFGPGTRLTVT.

The chain employs TRBV4-1 and TRBJ1-5; the D is unclear. Trimming pared 1 base from V and 11 bases from J, leaving 21 bases between. The CDR3 sequence is 16 residues long. Germline V gives CDR1 MGHRA, CDR2 YSYEKL. In DNA form, the CDR3 reads TGCGCCAGCAGCCAAGTTATGTCCTCCCAGTCGATGTCCCAGCATTTT. This translates into CASSQVMSSQSMSQHF.

The J gene is TRBJ2-7, the V gene TRBV18, with TRBD1 identical over 9 bases. Germline V lookup: CDR1 KGHSH, CDR2 LQKENI. The CDR3 contains 14 residues. V was clipped by 3 bases and J by 3 bases; unmatched bases: 3. CDR3 protein: CASSPGTGNYEQYF. DNA for the CDR3: TGTGCCAGCTCACCGGGGACAGGGAACTACGAGCAGTACTTC.

The rearrangement links TRBV2 to TRBJ1-1; D is uncertain. Germline-derived CDR1 and CDR2 are SNHLY and FYNNEI. V was pared by 7 bases and J by 3 bases, with 18 bases between. CDR3 length equals 15 residues. The CDR3 loop is CASIPSMYSDTEAFF. In nucleotides, the CDR3 is TGTGCCAGCATCCCTTCTATGTATTCGGACACTGAAGCTTTCTTT.

CDR3 sequence reads: CASRGVASYEQYF. CDR3 DNA sequence: TGTGCCAGCAGAGGAGTAGCCTCCTACGAGCAGTACTTC. This chain joins TRBV2 and TRBJ2-7; the D is unclear. This CDR3 is 13 amino acids long. V was shortened by 6 bases and J by 0 bases, with 9 bases between the two germline ends. CDR1 SNHLY and CDR2 FYNNEI come from the germline V gene.

V is TRBV7-9 and J is TRBJ1-2, with D possibly matching TRBD1 (5 bases). Germline CDR1 and CDR2: SEHNR and FQNEAQ (reference sequence). V was cut by 5 bases and J by 4 bases, with 11 bases left in between. This CDR3 contains 13 residues. The CDR3 DNA reads TGTGCCAGCAGCCCTGACAGCGTCTATGGCTACACCTTC. Translating gives CASSPDSVYGYTF.

This clone was counted once. The chain carries TRBV19 and TRBJ2-7, with D perhaps matching TRBD2 (7 bases). Germline V lookup: CDR1 LNHDA, CDR2 SQIVND (reference sequence). The CDR3 has 16 residues. Trimming shortened V by 5 bases and J by 3 bases, and 20 bases separated the two germline ends. The CDR3 DNA follows: TGTGCCAGTAGTCCGGGGGGCAGCGGGACCTTCTACGAGCAGTACTTC. Residues: CASSPGGSGTFYEQYF.

The chain recombines TRBV10-3 with TRBJ2-7; no firm D call. This CDR3 region has 13 residues. Deletions cut 8 bases from V and 2 bases from J, with 13 bases between. Germline-derived CDR1 and CDR2 are ENHRY and SYGVKD. CDR3 protein: CAIRVDGAYEQYF. As DNA, the CDR3 is TGTGCCATCCGCGTGGACGGAGCCTACGAGCAGTACTTC.

The chain joins TRBV9 to TRBJ2-1, with 16 bases that match TRBD2. This CDR3 is built from 19 residues. The V segment lost 3 bases and the J segment 1 base; nucleotides outside the gene matches: 7. Germline V gives CDR1 SGDLS, CDR2 YYNGEE. CDR3 in amino acids: CASSATGTSGRDSYNEQFF. CDR3 bases: TGTGCCAGCAGCGCTACCGGGACTAGCGGGAGGGATTCCTACAATGAGCAGTTCTTC.

This chain joins TRBV23-1 and TRBJ2-7, with 10 nucleotides matching TRBD2. Being an ORF, TRBV23-1 has a function that is uncertain. The CDR3 is 14 residues long. V trimming: 8 bases; J trimming: 3 bases; junction bases outside the gene matches: 7. CDR3 DNA sequence: TGCGCCAGCCGAATGGGACTAGCGTACTACGAGCAGTACTTC. Its protein is CASRMGLAYYEQYF.

This clone was observed once. The chain couples TRBV13 to TRBJ2-1; TRBD2 is a possible D gene (6 bases). Germline-derived CDR1 and CDR2 are PRHDT and FYEKMQ (reference sequence). The CDR3 is 15 residues long. V gave up 4 bases and J gave up 8 bases, with 18 bases separating them. The CDR3 protein is CASSSLTRMTDEQFF. The CDR3 DNA is TGTGCCAGCAGCTCCCTGACTAGAATGACCGATGAGCAGTTCTTC.

The chain uses TRBV5-6 and TRBJ2-7, with 7 bases that match TRBD2. The CDR3 is made up of 16 amino acids. Germline lookup yields CDR1 SGHDT and CDR2 YYEEEE. V shed 5 bases, J shed 2 bases, and the junction held 13 bases outside the gene matches. The DNA of the CDR3 is TGTGCCAGCAGTACCGCTCTGGGGCTAGCGGCCTACGAGCAGTACTTC. Its translation is CASSTALGLAAYEQYF.

The J gene is TRBJ2-7, the V gene TRBV7-9; the D is unclear. Germline V CDR1 and CDR2: SEHNR, FQNEAQ (reference sequence). The CDR3 is 12 amino acids. The V and J ends lost 5 bases and 3 bases respectively, with 8 bases between them. The CDR3 is CASSPDVYEQYF. CDR3 coding DNA: TGTGCCAGCAGCCCCGACGTCTACGAGCAGTACTTC.

The gene calls are TRBV5-4 and TRBJ1-1; D is uncertain. V was cut by 4 bases and J by 1 base, with 11 bases left in between. Germline values: CDR1 SGHNT, CDR2 YYREEE (reference sequence). The CDR3 is 14 amino acids. The CDR3: CASSVPEGNTEAFF. CDR3 in DNA: TGTGCCAGCAGCGTTCCCGAGGGGAACACTGAAGCTTTCTTT. Drawing the rest from reference TRBV5-4 and TRBJ1-1, the complete variable domain is ETGVTQSPTHLIKTRGQQVTLRCSSQSGHNTVSWYQQALGQGPQFIFQYYREEENGRGNFPPRFSGLQFPNYSSELNVNALELDDSALYLCASSVPEGNTEAFFGQGTRLTVV.

The chain carries TRBV28 and TRBJ2-7; 12 positions agree with TRBD2. The germline V gene encodes CDR1 MDHEN and CDR2 SYDVKM. V dropped 5 bases and J dropped 6; count of bases not matched to a gene: 11. CDR3 length: 16 amino acids. CDR3 in DNA: TGTGCCAGCAGTACTCTACAGGGGACTAGCGGGCCCGAGCAGTACTTC. This translates into CASSTLQGTSGPEQYF.

The rearrangement links TRBV29-1 to TRBJ2-7; TRBD2 agrees at 7 bases. CDR1 and CDR2 from the germline V gene are SQVTM and ANQGSEA. The CDR3 runs 13 residues. The junction had 6 bases not matched to a gene; V was cut back by 4 bases and J by 3 bases. CDR3 DNA: TGCAGCGTTGGAGGCGGGAGCGGCTACGAGCAGTACTTC. This gives the protein CSVGGGSGYEQYF.

The count of this clone is one. The chain uses TRBV5-6 and TRBJ2-7; 9 nucleotides align to TRBD2. V lost 4 bases and J lost 4; bases outside the gene matches: 3. Germline V gene lookup returns CDR1 SGHDT and CDR2 YYEEEE. The CDR3 consists of 13 residues. This CDR3 is CASSTTSGYEQYF. In nucleotides, the CDR3 is TGTGCCAGCAGCACTACTAGCGGGTACGAGCAGTACTTC.

The rearrangement uses TRBV6-4 and TRBJ1-2, with D maybe TRBD1 (5 bases). V lost 1 base and J 6 bases, leaving 18 bases between the germline ends. The CDR3 consists of 16 residues. Per germline, CDR1 MRHNA and CDR2 SNTAGT. This chain's CDR3 is CASSDWGGLGPHGYTF. DNA for the CDR3: TGTGCCAGCAGTGACTGGGGGGGACTAGGCCCTCATGGCTACACCTTC.

The chain has TRBV5-1 and TRBJ1-3, with D possibly being TRBD1 (5 bases). The CDR3 runs 17 residues. Per germline, CDR1 SGHRS and CDR2 YFSETQ. With 1 base removed from V and 2 bases from J, the gap between germline ends came to 16 bases. CDR3 DNA: TGCGCCAGCAGCTTGTTGTCAGGGTGGAACCCTGGAAACACCATATATTTT. Protein sequence: CASSLLSGWNPGNTIYF.

The genes are TRBV27 and TRBJ2-4; D possibly uses TRBD1 or TRBD2 (5 bases each). CDR1 is MNHEY and CDR2 is SMNVEV in the germline V gene (reference sequence). The CDR3 totals 12 residues. V was pared by 2 bases and J by 9 bases, with 8 bases between. CDR3 bases: TGTGCCAGCAGTTTAAGGGACGGCATTCAGTACTTC. It codes for CASSLRDGIQYF.

The J gene is TRBJ2-1, the V gene TRBV20-1, with no clear D. Germline V gene data show CDR1 as DFQATT and CDR2 as SNEGSKA (reference sequence). The ends were cut back, 6 bases at V and 8 bases at J, with 11 bases in the middle. CDR3 length: 11 residues. The CDR3 coding sequence is TGCAGTGCGAAGAGTCTGGATGAGCAGTTCTTC. Its protein is CSAKSLDEQFF.

This rearrangement joins TRBV28 to TRBJ2-7, with a tentative D call TRBD1 (5 bases). Germline CDR1 and CDR2: MDHEN and SYDVKM. Trimming cost V 1 base and J 2 bases, with 9 bases left between them. The CDR3 is 14 residues long. CDR3 residues: CASSLYTGTYEQYF. Here the CDR3 DNA reads TGTGCCAGCAGTTTATACACAGGAACCTACGAGCAGTACTTC.

CDR3 sequence: CASSQDTPGTSGGDTQYF. DNA for the CDR3: TGCGCCAGCAGCCAAGACACCCCGGGCACTAGCGGAGGGGATACGCAGTATTTT. This chain connects TRBV4-1 to TRBJ2-3; 8 bases map to TRBD2. J lost 6 bases, V lost 0 bases, and 14 bases had no gene match. This CDR3 is built from 18 residues. Germline V gives CDR1 MGHRA, CDR2 YSYEKL.

This chain uses TRBV10-3 with TRBJ2-1; 9 nucleotides align to TRBD2. Germline CDR1 reads ENHRY; CDR2 reads SYGVKD. V lost 6 bases and J lost 7; bases outside the gene matches: 10. The CDR3 covers 15 residues. The CDR3 DNA reads as TGTGCCATCAGAACGATAGCGGGAGATGGGAATGAGCAGTTCTTC. Translating gives CAIRTIAGDGNEQFF.

To note about this clone: A read error may account for a junction end that differs from germline. V usage is TRBV10-3 and J usage is TRBJ2-1; D possibly corresponds to TRBD2 (7 bases). Germline V gene sequence: CDR1 ENHRY, CDR2 SYGVKD. This CDR3 has 12 amino acids. CDR3 sequence reads: CAFRGGDNEQFF. DNA for the CDR3: TGTGCCTTCAGGGGAGGGGACAATGAGCAGTTCTTC.

The chain has TRBV19 and TRBJ2-7; TRBD1 aligns across 7 bases. The CDR3 runs 14 residues. Germline V gives CDR1 LNHDA, CDR2 SQIVND (reference sequence). Germline trimming cut 1 base from V and 5 bases from J; bases unmatched to any gene: 5. The CDR3 loop reads CASSIAPTGDEQYF. The CDR3, as DNA: TGTGCCAGTAGTATAGCCCCAACAGGGGACGAGCAGTACTTC.

CDR3 region: CASSPRGPEKYQAFF. DNA for the CDR3: TGTGCCAGCAGCCCCCGTGGGCCCGAGAAATACCAAGCTTTCTTT. The rearrangement joins TRBV14 to TRBJ1-1, with D unclear. V was cut by 4 bases and J by 9 bases, with 21 bases left in between. This CDR3 comprises 15 residues. Germline V gene sequence: CDR1 SGHDN, CDR2 FVKESK.